The rows below give T cell receptor beta chains drawn from one sample of a study of shared T cell receptors in the human thymus. Assay used: immunoSEQ multiplex PCR; TCRdb lists only in-frame clones, some missing. The table has 650,000 to 950,000 clones, approximately 83% seen once. This sample was shared with a second study, whose subject was human thymus T cells.

The specimen was thymocytes. These receptors came from a girl under three years old with a congenital heart defect. CDR3s leave out the opening cysteine and the closing phenylalanine or tryptophan.

V: TRBV19; length: 12; J: TRBJ2-7; CDR3: ASSPGLGGYEQY
V: TRBV10-1; length: 8; J: TRBJ2-1; CDR3: ASNPREQF
V: TRBV4-3; length: 15; J: TRBJ2-6; CDR3: ASSHLQGKPGANVLT
V: TRBV19; length: 14; J: TRBJ2-3; CDR3: ASSITPLMNGDTQY
V: TRBV9; length: 13; J: TRBJ2-7; CDR3: ASSSGGTSSYEQY
V: TRBV18; length: 14; J: TRBJ1-2; CDR3: ASSQRTGRGYYGYT
V: TRBV5-5; length: 12; J: TRBJ2-7; CDR3: ASSRRDREYEQY
V: TRBV19; length: 13; J: TRBJ2-2; CDR3: ASSMGVRGRGELF
V: TRBV5-8; length: 13; J: TRBJ1-2; CDR3: ASSLVPGPNYGYT
V: TRBV27; length: 11; J: TRBJ2-7; CDR3: ASGWDSHYEQY
V: TRBV4-1; length: 15; J: TRBJ1-2; CDR3: ASSQKTGGPEAYGYT
V: TRBV2; length: 14; J: TRBJ2-1; CDR3: ASSKSEGAPYNEQF
V: TRBV13; length: 13; J: TRBJ1-2; CDR3: ASSHPGQGFYGYT
V: TRBV6-4; length: 13; J: TRBJ2-2; CDR3: ASSGLAGGTGELF
V: TRBV27; length: 12; J: TRBJ2-7; CDR3: ASSLSNTQYEQY
V: TRBV7-2; length: 16; J: TRBJ2-6; CDR3: ASSLDELAPTGANVLT
V: TRBV28; length: 8; J: TRBJ1-2; CDR3: ASSYKGYT
V: TRBV30; length: 13; J: TRBJ1-1; CDR3: AWSVRARGNTEAF
V: TRBV27; length: 12; J: TRBJ1-4; CDR3: ASSLGGMGEKLF
V: TRBV11-3; length: 15; J: TRBJ2-1; CDR3: ASSFIATGQGYNEQF
V: TRBV21-1; length: 16; J: TRBJ1-1; CDR3: ASSKVSGTQEGNTEAF
V: TRBV5-6; length: 13; J: TRBJ1-1; CDR3: ASSLYPGPAGEAF
V: TRBV9; length: 13; J: TRBJ1-3; CDR3: ASSPTGQPGGTIY
V: TRBV6-1; length: 12; J: TRBJ2-7; CDR3: ASSEYGGVDEQY
V: TRBV27; length: 12; J: TRBJ1-2; CDR3: ASSSTGPWRGYT
V: TRBV10-3; length: 10; J: TRBJ1-6; CDR3: AMADNNSPLH
V: TRBV5-1; length: 12; J: TRBJ1-1; CDR3: ASSLVGGTAEAF
V: TRBV12-5; length: 13; J: TRBJ2-3; CDR3: ASGLVITERDTQY
V: TRBV19; length: 15; J: TRBJ1-5; CDR3: ASSTSTGLYGDQPQH
V: TRBV19; length: 12; J: TRBJ1-5; CDR3: ASTGRVGNQPQH
V: TRBV5-1; length: 18; J: TRBJ1-6; CDR3: ASSIRGADPDRVENSPLH
V: TRBV9; length: 11; J: TRBJ2-2; CDR3: ATSDKLTGELF
V: TRBV28; length: 11; J: TRBJ1-5; CDR3: ASSLDREQPQH
V: TRBV6-5; length: 14; J: TRBJ1-4; CDR3: ASSYSWGGQNEKLF
V: TRBV4-1; length: 12; J: TRBJ1-5; CDR3: ASSQEESNQPQH
V: TRBV14; length: 14; J: TRBJ2-3; CDR3: ASSRPPGVDTDTQY
V: TRBV5-1; length: 17; J: TRBJ2-1; CDR3: ASSSKEAGGDRDGHEQF
V: TRBV12-5; length: 13; J: TRBJ1-2; CDR3: ASGLVGLTGAGYT
V: TRBV4-1; length: 15; J: TRBJ1-3; CDR3: ASSQTLGTGSGNTIY
V: TRBV29-1; length: 11; J: TRBJ1-1; CDR3: SVGGQKNTEAF
V: TRBV10-3; length: 12; J: TRBJ1-6; CDR3: AISVDRDNSPLH
V: TRBV5-1; length: 14; J: TRBJ2-3; CDR3: ASSLGLAGRTDTQY
V: TRBV6-1; length: 13; J: TRBJ1-5; CDR3: ASSSSTGKSQPQH